Below, one T cell receptor (beta chain) is given with its context. Its cognate antigen is unknown. Germline assignment: CDR1 SGHRS and CDR2 YFSETQ. J lost 6 bases, V lost 0 bases, and 5 bases had no gene match. The CDR3 totals 15 residues. Healthy HIV-negative adults with no recent acute infections or vaccinations were recruited as donors. A split of CD4+ cells into CD45RA+ naive and CD45RA-negative memory subsets was performed. Sequencing was performed with immunoSEQ multiplex PCR; in TCRdb, only in-frame clones are kept and a portion is missing. Altogether about 680,000 clones are present, around two thirds being singletons, with the ten largest covering around 1.6%. These data originate in a study of shared clonotypes between healthy human individuals. Overall study findings and caveats: It was observed that 5% to 6% of naive CD4 clonotypes were shared across a few donors.

The sequence was obtained from a woman aged 25 to 39 in good health. The sequencing sample was made of memory CD4+ T cells sorted from blood. Subset noted: CD45RA-negative fraction. The chain combines TRBV5-1 with TRBJ1-2; 10 bases fit TRBD1. DNA of the CDR3: TGCGCCAGCAGCTTGGTGGGACAGGGGAGCCATGGCTACACCTTC. Protein product: CASSLVGQGSHGYTF.